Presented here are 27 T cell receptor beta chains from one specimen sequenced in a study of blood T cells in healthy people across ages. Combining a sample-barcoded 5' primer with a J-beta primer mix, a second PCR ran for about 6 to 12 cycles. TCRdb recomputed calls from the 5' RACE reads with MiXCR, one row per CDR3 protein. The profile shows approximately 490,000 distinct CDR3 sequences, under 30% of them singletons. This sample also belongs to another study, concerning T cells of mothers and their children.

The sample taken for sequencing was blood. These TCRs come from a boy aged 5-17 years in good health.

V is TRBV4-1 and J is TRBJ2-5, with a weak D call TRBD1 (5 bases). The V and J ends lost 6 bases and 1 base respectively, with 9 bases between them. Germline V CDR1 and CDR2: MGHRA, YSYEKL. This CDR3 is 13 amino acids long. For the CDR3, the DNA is TGCGCCAGCAGTAAGGGGCCCCAAGAGACCCAGTACTTC. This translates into CASSKGPQETQYF.

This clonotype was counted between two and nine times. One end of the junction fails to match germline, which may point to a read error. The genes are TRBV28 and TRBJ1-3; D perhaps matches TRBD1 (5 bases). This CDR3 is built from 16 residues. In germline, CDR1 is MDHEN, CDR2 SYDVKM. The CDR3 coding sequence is TGTGCCAGCAGGAGATTTGTGGGGGAATCTGGAAACACCACATATTTT. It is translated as CASRRFVGESGNTTYF.

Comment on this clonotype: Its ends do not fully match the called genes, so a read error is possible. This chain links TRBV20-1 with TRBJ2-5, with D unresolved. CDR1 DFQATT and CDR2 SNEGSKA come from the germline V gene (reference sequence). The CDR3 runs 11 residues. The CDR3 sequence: CSASRGEPQYF. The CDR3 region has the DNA TGCAGTGCTAGCAGAGGAGAGCCCCAGTACTTC.

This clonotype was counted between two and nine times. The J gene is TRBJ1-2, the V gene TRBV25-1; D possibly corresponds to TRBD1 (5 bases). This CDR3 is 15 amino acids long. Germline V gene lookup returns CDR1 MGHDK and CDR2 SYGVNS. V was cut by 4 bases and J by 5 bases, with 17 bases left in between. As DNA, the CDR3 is TGTGCCAGCAGTGCGTCCGGGGCCTACTATTATGGCTACACCTTC. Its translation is CASSASGAYYYGYTF.

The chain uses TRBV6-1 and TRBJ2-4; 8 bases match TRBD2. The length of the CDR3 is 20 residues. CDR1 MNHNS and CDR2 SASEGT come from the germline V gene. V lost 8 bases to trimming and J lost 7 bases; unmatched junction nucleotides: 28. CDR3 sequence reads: CASRLFLLIRNSGKENIQYF. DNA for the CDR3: TGTGCCAGCCGTCTATTCCTCTTAATACGGAATAGCGGGAAAGAGAACATTCAGTACTTC.

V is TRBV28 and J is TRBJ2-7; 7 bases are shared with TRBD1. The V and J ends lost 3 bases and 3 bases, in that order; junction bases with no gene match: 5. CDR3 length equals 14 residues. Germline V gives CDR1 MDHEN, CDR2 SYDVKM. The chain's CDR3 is CASSFPDRDYEQYF. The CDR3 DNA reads TGTGCCAGCAGTTTTCCAGACAGGGACTACGAGCAGTACTTC.

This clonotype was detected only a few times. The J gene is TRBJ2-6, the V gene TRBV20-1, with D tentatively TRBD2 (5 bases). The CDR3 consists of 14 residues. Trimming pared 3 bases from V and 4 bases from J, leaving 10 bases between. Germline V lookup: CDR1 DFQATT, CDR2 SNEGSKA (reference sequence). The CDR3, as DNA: TGCAGTGCTAGTGAGGGATCCGGGGCCAACGTCCTGACTTTC. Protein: CSASEGSGANVLTF.

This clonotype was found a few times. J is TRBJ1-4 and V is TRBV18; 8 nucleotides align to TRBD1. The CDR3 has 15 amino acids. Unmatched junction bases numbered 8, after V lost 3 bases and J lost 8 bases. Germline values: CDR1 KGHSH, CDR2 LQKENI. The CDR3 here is CASSPTGVDGEKLFF. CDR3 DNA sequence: TGTGCCAGCTCACCGACAGGGGTTGATGGAGAAAAACTGTTTTTT. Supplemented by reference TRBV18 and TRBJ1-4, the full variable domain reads NAGVMQNPRHLVRRRGQEARLRCSPMKGHSHVYWYRQLPEEGLKFMVYLQKENIIDESGMPKERFSAEFPKEGPSILRIQQVVRGDSAAYFCASSPTGVDGEKLFFGSGTQLSVL.

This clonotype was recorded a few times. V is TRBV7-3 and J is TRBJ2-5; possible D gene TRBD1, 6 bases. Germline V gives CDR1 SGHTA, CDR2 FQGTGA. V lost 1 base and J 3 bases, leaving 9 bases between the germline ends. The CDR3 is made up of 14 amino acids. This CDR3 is CASSLRPGEETQYF. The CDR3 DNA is TGTGCCAGCAGCTTAAGGCCAGGGGAAGAGACCCAGTACTTC.

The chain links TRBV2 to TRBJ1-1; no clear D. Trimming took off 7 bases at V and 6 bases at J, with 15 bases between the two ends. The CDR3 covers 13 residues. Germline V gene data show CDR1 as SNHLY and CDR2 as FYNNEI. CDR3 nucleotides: TGTGCCAGCAACGGTCTCCTGAAGGCTGAAGCTTTCTTT. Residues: CASNGLLKAEAFF.

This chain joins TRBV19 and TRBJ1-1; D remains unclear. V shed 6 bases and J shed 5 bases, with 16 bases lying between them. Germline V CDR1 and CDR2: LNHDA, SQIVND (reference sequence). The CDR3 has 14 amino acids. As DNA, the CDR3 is TGTGCCAGTAGCATTCAGCCGGTTGGGACTGAAGCTTTCTTT. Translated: CASSIQPVGTEAFF.

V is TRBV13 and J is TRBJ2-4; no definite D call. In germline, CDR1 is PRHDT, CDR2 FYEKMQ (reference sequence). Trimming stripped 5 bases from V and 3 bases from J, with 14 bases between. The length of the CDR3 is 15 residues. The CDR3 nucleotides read TGTGCCAGCAGCCAATCGACTGGCCTCAAAAACATTCAGTACTTC. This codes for CASSQSTGLKNIQYF.

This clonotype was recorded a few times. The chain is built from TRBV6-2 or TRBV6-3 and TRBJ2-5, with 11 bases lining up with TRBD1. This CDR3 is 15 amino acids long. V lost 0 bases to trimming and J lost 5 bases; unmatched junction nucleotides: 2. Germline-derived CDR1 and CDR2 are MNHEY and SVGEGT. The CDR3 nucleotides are TGTGCCAGCAGTTACTCGGGACAGGGGGGCGAGACCCAGTACTTC. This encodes CASSYSGQGGETQYF.

Written as DNA, the CDR3 is TGTGCCAGCAGCTCACCCCCAGGGAATGGTGAAAAACTGTTTTTT. It is translated as CASSSPPGNGEKLFF. J is TRBJ1-4 and V is TRBV7-2, with D possibly being TRBD1 (5 bases). V gave up 4 bases and J gave up 7 bases, with 16 bases separating them. This CDR3 spans 15 amino acids. The germline V gene encodes CDR1 SGHTA and CDR2 FQGNSA. The full variable domain, rest sourced from reference TRBV7-2 and TRBJ1-4, is GAGVSQSPSNKVTEKGKDVELRCDPISGHTALYWYRQSLGQGLEFLIYFQGNSAPDKSGLPSDRFSAERTGGSVSTLTIQRTQQEDSAVYLCASSSPPGNGEKLFFGSGTQLSVL.

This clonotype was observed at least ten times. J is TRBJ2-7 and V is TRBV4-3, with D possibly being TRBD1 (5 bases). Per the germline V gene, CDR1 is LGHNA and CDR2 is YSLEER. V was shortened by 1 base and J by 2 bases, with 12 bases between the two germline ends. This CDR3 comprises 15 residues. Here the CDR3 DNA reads TGCGCCAGCAGCCAAGTAGGGGCAGTGACCTACGAGCAGTACTTC. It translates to CASSQVGAVTYEQYF.

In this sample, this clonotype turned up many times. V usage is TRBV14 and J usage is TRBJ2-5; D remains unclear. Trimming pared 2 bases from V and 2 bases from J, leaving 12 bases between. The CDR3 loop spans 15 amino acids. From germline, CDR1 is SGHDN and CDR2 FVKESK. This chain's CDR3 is CASSQLHLGQETQYF. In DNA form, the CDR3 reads TGTGCCAGCAGCCAACTCCATCTGGGGCAAGAGACCCAGTACTTC.

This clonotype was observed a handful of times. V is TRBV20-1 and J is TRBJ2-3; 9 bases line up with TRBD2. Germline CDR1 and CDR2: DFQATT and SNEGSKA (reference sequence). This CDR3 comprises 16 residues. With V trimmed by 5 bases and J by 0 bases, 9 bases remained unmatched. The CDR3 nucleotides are TGCAGTGCTGGGGGAGCGGGGGGATCTAGCACAGATACGCAGTATTTT. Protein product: CSAGGAGGSSTDTQYF.

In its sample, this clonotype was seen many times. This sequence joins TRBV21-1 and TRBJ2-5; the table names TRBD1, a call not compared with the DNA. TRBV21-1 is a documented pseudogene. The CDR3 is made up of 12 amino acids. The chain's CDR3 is CASSGGKETQYF. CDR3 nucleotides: TGTGCCAGCAGCGGGGGAAAAGAGACCCAGTACTTC.

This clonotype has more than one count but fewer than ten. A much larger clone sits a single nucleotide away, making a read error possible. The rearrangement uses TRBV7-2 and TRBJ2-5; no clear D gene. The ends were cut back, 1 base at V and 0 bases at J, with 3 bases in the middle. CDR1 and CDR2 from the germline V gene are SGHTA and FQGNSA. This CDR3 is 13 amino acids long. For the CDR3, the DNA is TGTGCCAGCAGCTTAGTTTACCAAGAGACCCAGTACTTC. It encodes CASSLVYQETQYF.

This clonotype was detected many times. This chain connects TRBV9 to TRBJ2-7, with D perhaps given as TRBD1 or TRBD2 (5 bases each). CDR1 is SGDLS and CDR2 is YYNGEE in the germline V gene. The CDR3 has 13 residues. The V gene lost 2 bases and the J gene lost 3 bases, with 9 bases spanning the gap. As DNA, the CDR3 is TGTGCCAGCAGCGTCGGGGCCAGCTACGAGCAGTACTTC. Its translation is CASSVGASYEQYF.

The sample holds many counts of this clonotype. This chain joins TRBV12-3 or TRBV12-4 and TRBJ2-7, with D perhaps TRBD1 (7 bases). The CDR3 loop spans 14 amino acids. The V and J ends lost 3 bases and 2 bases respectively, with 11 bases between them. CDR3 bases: TGTGCCAGCAGTTTGGGCAGGGGGGCCTACGAGCAGTACTTC. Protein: CASSLGRGAYEQYF.

The CDR3 sequence: CSARLGGEGGNQPQHF. CDR3 nucleotides: TGCAGTGCTAGATTGGGAGGGGAAGGGGGCAATCAGCCCCAGCATTTT. V gene TRBV20-1 combines with J gene TRBJ1-5, with D possibly being TRBD1 (5 bases). Germline-derived CDR1 and CDR2 are DFQATT and SNEGSKA (reference sequence). V shed 2 bases and J shed 2 bases, with 16 bases lying between them. The CDR3 sequence is 16 residues long.

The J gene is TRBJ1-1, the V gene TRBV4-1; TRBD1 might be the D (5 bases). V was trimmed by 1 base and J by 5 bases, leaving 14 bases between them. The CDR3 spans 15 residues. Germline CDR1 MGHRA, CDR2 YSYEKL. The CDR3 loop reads CASSQGTSGRTEAFF. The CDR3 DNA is TGCGCCAGCAGCCAAGGTACGTCAGGGCGGACTGAAGCTTTCTTT.

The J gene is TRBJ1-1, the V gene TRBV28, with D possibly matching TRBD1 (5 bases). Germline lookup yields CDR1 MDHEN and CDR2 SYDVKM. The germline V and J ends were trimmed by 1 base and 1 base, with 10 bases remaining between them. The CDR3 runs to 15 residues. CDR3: CASSLSRVGNTEAFF. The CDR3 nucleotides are TGTGCCAGCAGTTTATCCAGGGTGGGGAACACTGAAGCTTTCTTT.

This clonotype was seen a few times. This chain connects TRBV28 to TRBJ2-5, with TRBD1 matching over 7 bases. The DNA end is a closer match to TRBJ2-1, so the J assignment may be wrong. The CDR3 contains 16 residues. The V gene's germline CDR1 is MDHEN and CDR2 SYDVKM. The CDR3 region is CASSRDPGTAYNEQFF. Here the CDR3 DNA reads TGTGCCAGCAGTAGAGATCCGGGGACAGCATACAATGAGCAGTTCTTC.

DNA of the CDR3: TGCGCCAGCAGCGTCTTCCCGGCTAGCCGAAGTACCTACGAGCAGTACTTC. Protein product: CASSVFPASRSTYEQYF. The gene calls are TRBV5-1 and TRBJ2-5; TRBD2 is a possible D gene (5 bases). The J call may be mistaken, given a closer DNA end match to TRBJ2-7. The CDR3 is 17 amino acids. CDR1 SGHRS and CDR2 YFSETQ come from the germline V gene.

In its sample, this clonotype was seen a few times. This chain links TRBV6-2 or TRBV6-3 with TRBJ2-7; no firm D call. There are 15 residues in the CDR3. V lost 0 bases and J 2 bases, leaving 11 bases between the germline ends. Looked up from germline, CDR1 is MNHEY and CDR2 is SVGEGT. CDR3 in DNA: TGTGCCAGCAGTTACTCCGACGGAACCCCCTACGAGCAGTACTTC. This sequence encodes CASSYSDGTPYEQYF.